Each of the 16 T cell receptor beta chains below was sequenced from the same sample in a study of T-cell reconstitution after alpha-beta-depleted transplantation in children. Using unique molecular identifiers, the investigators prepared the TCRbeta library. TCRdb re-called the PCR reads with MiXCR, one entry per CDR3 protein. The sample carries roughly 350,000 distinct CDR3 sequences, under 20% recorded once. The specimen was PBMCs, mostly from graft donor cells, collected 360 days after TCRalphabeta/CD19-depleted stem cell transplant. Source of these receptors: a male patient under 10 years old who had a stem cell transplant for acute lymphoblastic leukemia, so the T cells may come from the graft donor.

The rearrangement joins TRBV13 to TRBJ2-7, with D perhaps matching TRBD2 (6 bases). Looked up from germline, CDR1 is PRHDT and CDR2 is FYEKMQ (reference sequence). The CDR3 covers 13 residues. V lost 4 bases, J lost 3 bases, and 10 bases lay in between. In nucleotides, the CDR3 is TGTGCCAGCAGCTACGGGGACTTCTACGAGCAGTACTTC. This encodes CASSYGDFYEQYF.

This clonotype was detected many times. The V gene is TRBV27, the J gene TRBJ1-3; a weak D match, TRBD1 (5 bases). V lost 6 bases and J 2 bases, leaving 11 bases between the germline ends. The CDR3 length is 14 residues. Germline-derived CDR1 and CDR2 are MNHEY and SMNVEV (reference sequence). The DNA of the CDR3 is TGTGCCAGCAGACGGACACCCACTGGAAACACCATATATTTT. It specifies CASRRTPTGNTIYF.

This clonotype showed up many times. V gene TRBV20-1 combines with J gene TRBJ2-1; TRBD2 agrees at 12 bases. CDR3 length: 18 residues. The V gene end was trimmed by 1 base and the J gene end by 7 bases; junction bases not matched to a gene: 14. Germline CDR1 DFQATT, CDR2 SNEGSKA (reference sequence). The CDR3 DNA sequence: TGCAGTGCTAGAGTTTTGGCCTCGCGACTAGCGGGAGAGAATGAGCAGTTCTTC. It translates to CSARVLASRLAGENEQFF.

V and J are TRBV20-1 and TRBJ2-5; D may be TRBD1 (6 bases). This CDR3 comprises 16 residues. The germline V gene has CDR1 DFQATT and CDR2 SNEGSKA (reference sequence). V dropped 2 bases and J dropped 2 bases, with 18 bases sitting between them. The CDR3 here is CSARLGDRTLQETQYF. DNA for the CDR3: TGCAGTGCTAGATTGGGCGACAGGACCTTACAAGAGACCCAGTACTTC.

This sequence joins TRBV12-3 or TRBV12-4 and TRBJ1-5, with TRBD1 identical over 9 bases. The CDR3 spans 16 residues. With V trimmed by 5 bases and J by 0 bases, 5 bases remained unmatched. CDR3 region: CASSRTGVYSNQPQHF. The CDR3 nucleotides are TGTGCCAGCAGTAGGACAGGGGTTTATAGCAATCAGCCCCAGCATTTT.

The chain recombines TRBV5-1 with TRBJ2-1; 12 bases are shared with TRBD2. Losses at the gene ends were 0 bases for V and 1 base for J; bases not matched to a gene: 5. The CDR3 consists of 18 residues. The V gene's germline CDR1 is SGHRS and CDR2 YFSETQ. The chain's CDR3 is CASSLESSGRVSYNEQFF. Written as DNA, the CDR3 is TGCGCCAGCAGCTTGGAGTCTAGCGGGAGGGTTTCCTACAATGAGCAGTTCTTC.

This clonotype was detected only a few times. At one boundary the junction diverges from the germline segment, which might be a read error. The DNA of the CDR3 is TGTGCCAGCAGGACTAGCGGGAGGGGGTCCTACGAGCTGTACTTC. It codes for CASRTSGRGSYELYF. The chain joins TRBV6-1 to TRBJ2-7, with 14 nucleotides matching TRBD2. Germline lookup yields CDR1 MNHNS and CDR2 SASEGT. The CDR3 has 15 residues.

CDR3 region: CASSSHDRETQYF. The CDR3 DNA is TGTGCCAGCAGTTCCCATGATAGAGAGACCCAGTACTTC. The chain is built from TRBV28 and TRBJ2-5; D is unclear. Germline-derived CDR1 and CDR2 are MDHEN and SYDVKM. The CDR3 runs to 13 residues. V lost 4 bases and J 4 bases, leaving 10 bases between the germline ends.

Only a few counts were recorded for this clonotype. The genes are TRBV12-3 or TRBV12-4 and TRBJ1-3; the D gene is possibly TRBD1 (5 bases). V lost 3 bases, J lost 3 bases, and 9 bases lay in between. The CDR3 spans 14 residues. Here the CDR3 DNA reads TGTGCCAGCAGTTTGTCGGGGGATGGAAACACCATATATTTT. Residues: CASSLSGDGNTIYF.

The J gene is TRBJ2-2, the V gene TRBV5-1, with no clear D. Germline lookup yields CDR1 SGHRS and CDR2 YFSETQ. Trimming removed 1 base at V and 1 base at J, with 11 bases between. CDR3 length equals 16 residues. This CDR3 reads CASSLFSNQNTGELFF. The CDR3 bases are TGCGCCAGCAGCTTGTTCTCTAATCAGAACACCGGGGAGCTGTTTTTT.

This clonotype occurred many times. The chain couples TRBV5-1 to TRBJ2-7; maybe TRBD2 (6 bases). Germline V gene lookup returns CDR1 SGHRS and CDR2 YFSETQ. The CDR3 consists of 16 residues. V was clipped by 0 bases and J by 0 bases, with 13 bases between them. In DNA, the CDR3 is TGCGCCAGCAGCTTGGGTCCGGGACTTTCCTCCTACGAGCAGTACTTC. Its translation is CASSLGPGLSSYEQYF.

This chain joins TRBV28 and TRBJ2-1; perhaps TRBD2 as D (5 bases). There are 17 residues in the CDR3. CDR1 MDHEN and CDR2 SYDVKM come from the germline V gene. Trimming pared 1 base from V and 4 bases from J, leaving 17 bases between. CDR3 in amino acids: CASSLSPQRTFYNEQFF. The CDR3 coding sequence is TGTGCCAGCAGTTTATCCCCCCAGCGGACCTTTTACAATGAGCAGTTCTTC. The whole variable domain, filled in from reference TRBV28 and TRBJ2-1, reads DVKVTQSSRYLVKRTGEKVFLECVQDMDHENMFWYRQDPGLGLRLIYFSYDVKMKEKGDIPEGYSVSREKKERFSLILESASTNQTSMYLCASSLSPQRTFYNEQFFGPGTRLTVL.

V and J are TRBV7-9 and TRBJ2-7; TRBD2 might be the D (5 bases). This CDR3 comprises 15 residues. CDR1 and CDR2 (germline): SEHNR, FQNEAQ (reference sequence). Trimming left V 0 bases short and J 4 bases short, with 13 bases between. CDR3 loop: CASSLATRAGYEQYF. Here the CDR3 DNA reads TGTGCCAGCAGCTTAGCCACGAGGGCCGGGTACGAGCAGTACTTC.

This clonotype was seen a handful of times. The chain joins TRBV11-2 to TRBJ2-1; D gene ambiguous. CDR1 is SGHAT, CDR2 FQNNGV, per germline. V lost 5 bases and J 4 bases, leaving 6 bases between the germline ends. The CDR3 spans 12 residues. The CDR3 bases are TGTGCCAGCAGCCGGACGTACAATGAGCAGTTCTTC. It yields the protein CASSRTYNEQFF.

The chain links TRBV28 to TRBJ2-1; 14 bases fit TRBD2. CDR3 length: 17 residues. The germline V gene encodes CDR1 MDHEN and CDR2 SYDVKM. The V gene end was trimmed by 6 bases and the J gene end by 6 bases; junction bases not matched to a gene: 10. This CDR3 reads CASSYPTGTSGSNEQFF. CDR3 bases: TGTGCCAGCAGCTACCCTACCGGGACTAGCGGGAGCAATGAGCAGTTCTTC.

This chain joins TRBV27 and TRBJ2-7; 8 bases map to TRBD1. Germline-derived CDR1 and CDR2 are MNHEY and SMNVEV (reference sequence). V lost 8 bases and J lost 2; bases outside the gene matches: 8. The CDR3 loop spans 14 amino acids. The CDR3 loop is CASAIRGRAYEQYF. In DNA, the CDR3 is TGTGCCAGCGCGATCAGGGGGCGGGCCTACGAGCAGTACTTC.